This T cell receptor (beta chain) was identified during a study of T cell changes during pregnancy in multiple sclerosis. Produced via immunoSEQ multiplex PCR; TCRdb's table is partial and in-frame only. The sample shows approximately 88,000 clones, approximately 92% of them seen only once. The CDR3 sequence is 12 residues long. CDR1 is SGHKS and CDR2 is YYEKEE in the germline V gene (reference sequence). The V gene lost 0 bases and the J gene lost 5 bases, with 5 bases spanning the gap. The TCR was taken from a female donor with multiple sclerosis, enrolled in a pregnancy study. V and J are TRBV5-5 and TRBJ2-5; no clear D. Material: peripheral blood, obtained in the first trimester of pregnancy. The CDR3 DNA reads TGTGCCAGCAGCTTGGTACTGGAGACCCAGTACTTC. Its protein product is CASSLVLETQYF.